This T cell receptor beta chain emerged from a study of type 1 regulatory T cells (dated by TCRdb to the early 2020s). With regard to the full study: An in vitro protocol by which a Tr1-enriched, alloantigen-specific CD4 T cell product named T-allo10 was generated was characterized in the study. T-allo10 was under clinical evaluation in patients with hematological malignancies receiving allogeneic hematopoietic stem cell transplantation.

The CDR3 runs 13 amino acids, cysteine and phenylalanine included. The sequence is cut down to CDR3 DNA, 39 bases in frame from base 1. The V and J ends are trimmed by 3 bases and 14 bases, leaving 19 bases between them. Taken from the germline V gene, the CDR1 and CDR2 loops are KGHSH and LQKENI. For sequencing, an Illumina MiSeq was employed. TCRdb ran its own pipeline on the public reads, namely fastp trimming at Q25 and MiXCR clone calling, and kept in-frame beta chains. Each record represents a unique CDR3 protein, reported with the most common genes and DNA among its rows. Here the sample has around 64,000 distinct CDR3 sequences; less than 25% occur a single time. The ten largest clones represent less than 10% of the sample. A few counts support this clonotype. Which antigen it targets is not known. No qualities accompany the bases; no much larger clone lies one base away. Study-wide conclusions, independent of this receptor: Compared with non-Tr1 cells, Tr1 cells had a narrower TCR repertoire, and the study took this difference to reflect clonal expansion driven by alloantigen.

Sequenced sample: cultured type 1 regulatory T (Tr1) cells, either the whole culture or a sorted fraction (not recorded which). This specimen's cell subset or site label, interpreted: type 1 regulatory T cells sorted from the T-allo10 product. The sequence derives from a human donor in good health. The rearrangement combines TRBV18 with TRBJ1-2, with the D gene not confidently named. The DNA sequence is TGTGCCAGCTCACCCTCGAGCCGTGCACCTATTACCTTC. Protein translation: CASSPSSRAPITF.